Sequencing of this T cell receptor beta chain was carried out in a study of the immune and genomic landscape of osteosarcoma. Using immunoSEQ multiplex PCR, the repertoire was profiled, and TCRdb retains in-frame clones only, with some absent. The sample yields more than 10,000 clones, over 55% seen once. Poor-prognosis osteosarcoma patients supplied post-treatment primary, local recurrence and metastasis tumor specimens. V lost 4 bases, J lost 4 bases, and 11 bases stayed unmatched. The germline gives CDR1 SGHNT, CDR2 YYREEE (reference sequence). CDR3 size: 17 residues. The sequencing sample was made of osteosarcoma tumor tissue from the lung. The source is a human donor with osteosarcoma. The chain employs TRBV5-4 and TRBJ2-7; 13 bases map to TRBD2. The CDR3, as DNA: TGTGCCAGCAGCCCGGGAGCCTGGACTAGCGGGAGATACGAGCAGTACTTC. Encoded protein: CASSPGAWTSGRYEQYF.